One and the same sample provided the 8 T cell receptor beta chains below, sequenced in a study of post-analysis software for immune sequencing data. The study's findings and limits: TRBV5-6, TRBV5-1 and TRBV20-1 belonged to a set of a handful of TRBV segments that were more frequent in patients than controls.

These receptors lack a known antigen. Presence of unique molecular identifiers characterized the TCR beta cDNA libraries. Each CDR3 protein gets one entry after TCRdb re-called the PCR reads with MiXCR. This table holds 350,000 to 450,000 distinct CDR3 sequences, roughly 38% found once. The sample comprised blood. The receptors originated from a girl aged 5 to 17 with multiple sclerosis.

This rearrangement joins TRBV12-3 or TRBV12-4 to TRBJ1-6; unclear D gene. Deletions cut 2 bases from V and 6 bases from J, with 11 bases between. The CDR3 runs to 15 residues. The DNA for the CDR3 is TGTGCCAGCAGTTTAAGGAAGGCGGGTAATTCACCCCTCCACTTT. This encodes CASSLRKAGNSPLHF.

This rearrangement joins TRBV19 to TRBJ2-1; the D gene is possibly TRBD2 (5 bases). V gave up 6 bases and J gave up 4 bases, with 13 bases separating them. Per germline, CDR1 LNHDA and CDR2 SQIVND (reference sequence). The CDR3 has 14 residues. The CDR3 spells CASRPRGLYNEQFF. DNA for the CDR3: TGTGCCAGTAGGCCCCGGGGTCTATACAATGAGCAGTTCTTC.

This clonotype has only a few counts. This chain links TRBV29-1 with TRBJ2-1, with D possibly matching TRBD2 (5 bases). The V gene lost 4 bases and the J gene lost 5 bases, with 15 bases spanning the gap. The CDR3 sequence is 14 residues long. Germline assignment: CDR1 SQVTM and CDR2 ANQGSEA. CDR3 nucleotide sequence: TGCAGCGTTGGGTTAGTCCTAGCCCACAATGAGCAGTTCTTC. Translated: CSVGLVLAHNEQFF.

The V gene is TRBV27, the J gene TRBJ2-5; 9 bases match TRBD1. Gene TRBJ2-7 matches the end of the DNA better, so the J call may be wrong. This CDR3 is 15 amino acids long. Germline loops: CDR1 MNHEY, CDR2 SMNVEV (reference sequence). This chain's CDR3 is CASSLGGQGLLEQYF. The CDR3 region has the DNA TGTGCCAGCAGTTTAGGAGGACAGGGGTTGCTCGAGCAGTACTTC.

This clonotype turned up a few times. The rearrangement uses TRBV6-6 and TRBJ2-7; TRBD1 agrees at 9 bases. The CDR3 totals 15 residues. After removal of 2 bases from V and 6 bases from J, the junction contained 8 bases not matched to a gene. Looked up from germline, CDR1 is MNHNY and CDR2 is SVGAGI (reference sequence). Here the CDR3 DNA reads TGTGCCAGCAGTTACGGCCGGGACAGGGCCAGCGAGCAGTACTTC. Its translation is CASSYGRDRASEQYF.

Comment on this clonotype: The germline gene is not matched at one end of the junction; a read error may be the cause. This chain joins TRBV12-3 or TRBV12-4 and TRBJ2-2; a weak D match, TRBD2 (5 bases). The CDR3 contains 13 residues. The CDR3: CANSLSGTGELFF. The CDR3 DNA reads as TGTGCCAACAGTTTAAGCGGCACCGGGGAGCTGTTTTTT.

The rearrangement uses TRBV5-1 and TRBJ2-3, with 7 nucleotides matching TRBD2. Trimming removed 2 bases from V and 2 bases from J; junction bases left unmatched: 8. Germline-derived CDR1 and CDR2 are SGHRS and YFSETQ. The CDR3 spans 16 residues. CDR3 coding DNA: TGCGCCAGCAGCTTCGAAACGGGGGGACCCACAGATACGCAGTATTTT. Amino acid sequence: CASSFETGGPTDTQYF.

The CDR3 protein is CASSQARTNTEAFF. In DNA, the CDR3 is TGCGCCAGCAGCCAAGCCAGGACGAACACTGAAGCTTTCTTT. This chain uses TRBV4-1 with TRBJ1-1; no definite D call. Trimming removed 1 base at V and 1 base at J, with 7 bases between. CDR1 is MGHRA, CDR2 YSYEKL, per germline. CDR3 length: 14 residues.